This T cell receptor beta chain was retrieved from a study of immune cell composition in non-small cell lung cancer. Points from the study as a whole: TIL tumour reactivity correlated with maximal tumour-associated clone frequency in adenocarcinoma. Lung adenocarcinomas had lower top 10 clone scores and clonality than squamous tumours. 60% to 75% of squamous and approximately 30% of adenocarcinoma cases had tumour-associated clones >0.5%. Tumour-reactive clones were not shown to match dominant in vivo tumour clones.

Repertoires were generated with immunoSEQ multiplex PCR, while TCRdb's copy carries only in-frame clones and drops some. The table has 2,000 to 3,000 clones, roughly 80% seen once; the top ten hold more than 15%. A remark on this clone: Its specificity is unknown.

The CDR3 loop spans 17 amino acids. The genes are TRBV12-2 and TRBJ2-2; TRBD2 is taken as the D call from the table, unchecked against the DNA. TRBV12-2 is assigned pseudogene status. The sequence was collected from a human donor with non-small cell lung cancer. Sequenced sample: lung tumor tissue. In nucleotides, the CDR3 is TGTGCAAGTCGCTTGCCCACTGGCGGGGGAAGTACCGGGGAGCTGTTTTTT. Translated: CASRLPTGGGSTGELFF.